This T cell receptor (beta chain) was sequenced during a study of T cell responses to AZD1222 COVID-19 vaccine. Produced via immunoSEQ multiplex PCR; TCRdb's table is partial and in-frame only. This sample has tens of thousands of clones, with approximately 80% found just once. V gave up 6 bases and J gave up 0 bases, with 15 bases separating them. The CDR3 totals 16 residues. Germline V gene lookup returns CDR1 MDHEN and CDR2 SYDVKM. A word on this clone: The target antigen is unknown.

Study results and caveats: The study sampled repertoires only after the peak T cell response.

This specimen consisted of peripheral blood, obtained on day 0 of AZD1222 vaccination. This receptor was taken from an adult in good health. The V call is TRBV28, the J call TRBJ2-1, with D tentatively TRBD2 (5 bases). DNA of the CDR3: TGTGCCAGCAGCCATTCCGAGCGGAGCTCCTACAATGAGCAGTTCTTC. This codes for CASSHSERSSYNEQFF.